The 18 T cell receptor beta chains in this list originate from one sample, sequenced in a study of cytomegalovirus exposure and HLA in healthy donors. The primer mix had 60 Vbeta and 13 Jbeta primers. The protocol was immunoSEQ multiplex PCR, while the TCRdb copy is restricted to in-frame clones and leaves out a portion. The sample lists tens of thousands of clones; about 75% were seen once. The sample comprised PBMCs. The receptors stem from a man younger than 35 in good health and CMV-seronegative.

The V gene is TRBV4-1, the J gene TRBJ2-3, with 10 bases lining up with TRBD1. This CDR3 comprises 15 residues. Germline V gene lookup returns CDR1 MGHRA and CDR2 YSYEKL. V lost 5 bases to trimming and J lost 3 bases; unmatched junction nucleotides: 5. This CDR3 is CASSYPGQGTDTQYF. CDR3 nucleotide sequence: TGCGCCAGCAGCTACCCGGGACAGGGGACAGATACGCAGTATTTT.

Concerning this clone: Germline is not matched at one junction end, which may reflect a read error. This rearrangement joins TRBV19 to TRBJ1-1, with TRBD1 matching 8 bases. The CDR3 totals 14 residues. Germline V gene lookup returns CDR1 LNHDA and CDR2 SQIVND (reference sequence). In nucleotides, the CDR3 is TGTGCCAGTAGCCGTCTGGACAGGGACGCTGAAGATTTCTTT. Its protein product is CASSRLDRDAEDFF. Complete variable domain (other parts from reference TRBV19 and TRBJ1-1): DGGITQSPKYLFRKEGQNVTLSCEQNLNHDAMYWYRQDPGQGLRLIYYSQIVNDFQKGDIAEGYSVSREKKESFPLTVTSAQKNPTAFYLCASSRLDRDAEDFFGQGTRLTVV.

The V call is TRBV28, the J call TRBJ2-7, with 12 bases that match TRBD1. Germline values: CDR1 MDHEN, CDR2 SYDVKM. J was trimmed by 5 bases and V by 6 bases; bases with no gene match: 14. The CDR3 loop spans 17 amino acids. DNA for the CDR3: TGTGCCAGCAGCCGGTTTCTTTCCGGGACAGGGGGCCACGAGCAGTACTTC. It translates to CASSRFLSGTGGHEQYF. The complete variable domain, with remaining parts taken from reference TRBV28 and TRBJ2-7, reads DVKVTQSSRYLVKRTGEKVFLECVQDMDHENMFWYRQDPGLGLRLIYFSYDVKMKEKGDIPEGYSVSREKKERFSLILESASTNQTSMYLCASSRFLSGTGGHEQYFGPGTRLTVT.

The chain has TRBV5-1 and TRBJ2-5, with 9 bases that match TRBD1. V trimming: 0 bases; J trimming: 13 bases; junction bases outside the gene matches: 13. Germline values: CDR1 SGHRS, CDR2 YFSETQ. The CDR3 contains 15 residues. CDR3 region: CASSLAMGTGRYLYF. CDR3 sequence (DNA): TGCGCCAGCAGCTTGGCTATGGGGACAGGGCGGTATCTGTACTTC.

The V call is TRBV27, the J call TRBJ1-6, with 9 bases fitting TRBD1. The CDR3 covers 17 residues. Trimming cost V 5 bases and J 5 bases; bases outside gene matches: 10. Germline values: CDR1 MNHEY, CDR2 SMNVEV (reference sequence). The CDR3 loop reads CASSPRTGVRHNSPLHF. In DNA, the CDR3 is TGTGCCAGCAGTCCCCGGACAGGGGTCCGCCATAATTCACCCCTCCACTTT.

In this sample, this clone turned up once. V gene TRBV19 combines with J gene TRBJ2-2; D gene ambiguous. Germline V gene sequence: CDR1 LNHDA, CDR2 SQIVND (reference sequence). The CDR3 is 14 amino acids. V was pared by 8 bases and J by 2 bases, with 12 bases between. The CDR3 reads CASDSWKNTGELFF. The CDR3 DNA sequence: TGTGCCAGTGACTCTTGGAAAAACACCGGGGAGCTGTTTTTT.

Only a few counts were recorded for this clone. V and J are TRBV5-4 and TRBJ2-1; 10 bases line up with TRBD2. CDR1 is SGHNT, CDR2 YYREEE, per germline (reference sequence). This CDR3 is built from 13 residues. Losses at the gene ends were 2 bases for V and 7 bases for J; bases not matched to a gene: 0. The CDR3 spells CASSFSGGNEQFF. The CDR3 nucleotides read TGTGCCAGCAGCTTTAGCGGGGGGAATGAGCAGTTCTTC.

This CDR3 reads CASSLMLAGGQEQYF. The CDR3 nucleotides are TGTGCCAGCAGCTTAATGCTAGCGGGGGGGCAAGAGCAGTACTTC. The chain is built from TRBV7-2 and TRBJ2-7, with TRBD2 matching over 12 bases. Germline V gene sequence: CDR1 SGHTA, CDR2 FQGNSA. With 2 bases clipped from V and 7 bases from J, the junction kept 6 bases outside the gene matches. This CDR3 is built from 15 residues. The variable domain in full, with the rest retrieved from reference TRBV7-2 and TRBJ2-7, is GAGVSQSPSNKVTEKGKDVELRCDPISGHTALYWYRQSLGQGLEFLIYFQGNSAPDKSGLPSDRFSAERTGGSVSTLTIQRTQQEDSAVYLCASSLMLAGGQEQYFGPGTRLTVT.

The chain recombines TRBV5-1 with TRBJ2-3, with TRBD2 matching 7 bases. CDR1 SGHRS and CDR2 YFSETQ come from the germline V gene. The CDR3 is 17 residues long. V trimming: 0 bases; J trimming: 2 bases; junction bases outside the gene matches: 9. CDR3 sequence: CASSLGGWGGSTDTQYF. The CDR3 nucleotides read TGCGCCAGCAGCTTGGGGGGCTGGGGGGGATCCACAGATACGCAGTATTTT. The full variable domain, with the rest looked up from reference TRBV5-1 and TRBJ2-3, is KAGVTQTPRYLIKTRGQQVTLSCSPISGHRSVSWYQQTPGQGLQFLFEYFSETQRNKGNFPGRFSGRQFSNSRSEMNVSTLELGDSALYLCASSLGGWGGSTDTQYFGPGTRLTVL.

DNA of the CDR3: TGTGCCAGCAGGTACGACAGGTACAATGAGCAGTTCTTC. Its translation: CASRYDRYNEQFF. The chain recombines TRBV7-2 with TRBJ2-1; a possible D gene is TRBD1 (6 bases). V shed 6 bases and J shed 4 bases, with 10 bases lying between them. CDR1 and CDR2 (germline): SGHTA, FQGNSA. This CDR3 is 13 amino acids long.

This chain's CDR3 is CASTTPRDSRAGELFF. For the CDR3, the DNA is TGTGCCAGCACCACTCCCCGGGACAGTCGGGCCGGGGAGCTGTTTTTT. J is TRBJ2-2 and V is TRBV27; 7 bases match TRBD1. V was pared by 7 bases and J by 6 bases, with 14 bases of the junction left unmatched. Germline values: CDR1 MNHEY, CDR2 SMNVEV (reference sequence). The CDR3 loop spans 16 amino acids.

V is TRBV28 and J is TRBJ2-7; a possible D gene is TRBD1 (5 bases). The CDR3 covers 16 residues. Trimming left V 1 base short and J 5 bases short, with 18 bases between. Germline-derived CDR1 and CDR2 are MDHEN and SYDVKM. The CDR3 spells CASSLYAGFGFHEQYF. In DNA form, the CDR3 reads TGTGCCAGCAGTTTATACGCAGGGTTTGGTTTCCACGAGCAGTACTTC. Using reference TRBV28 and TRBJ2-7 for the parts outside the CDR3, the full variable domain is DVKVTQSSRYLVKRTGEKVFLECVQDMDHENMFWYRQDPGLGLRLIYFSYDVKMKEKGDIPEGYSVSREKKERFSLILESASTNQTSMYLCASSLYAGFGFHEQYFGPGTRLTVT.

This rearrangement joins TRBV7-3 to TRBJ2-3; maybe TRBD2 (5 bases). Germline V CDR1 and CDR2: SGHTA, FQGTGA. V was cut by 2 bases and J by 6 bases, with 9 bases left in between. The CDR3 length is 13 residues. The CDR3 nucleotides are TGTGCCAGCAGCTTAGAATGGAGGGATACGCAGTATTTT. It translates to CASSLEWRDTQYF.

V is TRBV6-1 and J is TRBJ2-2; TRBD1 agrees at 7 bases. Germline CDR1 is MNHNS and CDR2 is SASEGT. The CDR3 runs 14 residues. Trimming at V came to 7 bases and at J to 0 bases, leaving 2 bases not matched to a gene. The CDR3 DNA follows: TGTGCCAGCAACAGGGGACCGAACACCGGGGAGCTGTTTTTT. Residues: CASNRGPNTGELFF.

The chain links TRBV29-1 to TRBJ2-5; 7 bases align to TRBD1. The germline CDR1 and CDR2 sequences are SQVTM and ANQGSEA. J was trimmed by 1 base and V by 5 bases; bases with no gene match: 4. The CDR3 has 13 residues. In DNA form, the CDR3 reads TGCAGCGTTAAAGGGACAGTCCAAGAGACCCAGTACTTC. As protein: CSVKGTVQETQYF. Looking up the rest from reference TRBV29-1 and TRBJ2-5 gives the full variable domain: SAVISQKPSRDICQRGTSLTIQCQVDSQVTMMFWYRQQPGQSLTLIATANQGSEATYESGFVIDKFPISRPNLTFSTLTVSNMSPEDSSIYLCSVKGTVQETQYFGPGTRLLVL.

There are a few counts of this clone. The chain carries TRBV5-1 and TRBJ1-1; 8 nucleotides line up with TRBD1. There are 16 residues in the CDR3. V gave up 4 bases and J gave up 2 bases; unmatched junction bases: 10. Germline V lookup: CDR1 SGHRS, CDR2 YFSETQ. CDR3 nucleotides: TGCGCCAGCAGCGACCACGACAGGGGCCTCAACACTGAAGCTTTCTTT. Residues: CASSDHDRGLNTEAFF.

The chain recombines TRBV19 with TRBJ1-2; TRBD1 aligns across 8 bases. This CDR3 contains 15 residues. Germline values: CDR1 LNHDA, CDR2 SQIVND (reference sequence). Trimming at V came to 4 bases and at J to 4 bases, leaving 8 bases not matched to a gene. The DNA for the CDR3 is TGTGCCAGTAGTACTACAGGGGGGATCTTCTATGGCTACACCTTC. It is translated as CASSTTGGIFYGYTF.

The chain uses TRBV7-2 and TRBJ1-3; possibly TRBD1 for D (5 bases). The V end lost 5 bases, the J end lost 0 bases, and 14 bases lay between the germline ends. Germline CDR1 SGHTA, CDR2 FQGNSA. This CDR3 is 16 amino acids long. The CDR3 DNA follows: TGTGCCAGCAGCCAGAGACCAGGGTCCTCTGGAAACACCATATATTTT. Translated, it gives CASSQRPGSSGNTIYF.